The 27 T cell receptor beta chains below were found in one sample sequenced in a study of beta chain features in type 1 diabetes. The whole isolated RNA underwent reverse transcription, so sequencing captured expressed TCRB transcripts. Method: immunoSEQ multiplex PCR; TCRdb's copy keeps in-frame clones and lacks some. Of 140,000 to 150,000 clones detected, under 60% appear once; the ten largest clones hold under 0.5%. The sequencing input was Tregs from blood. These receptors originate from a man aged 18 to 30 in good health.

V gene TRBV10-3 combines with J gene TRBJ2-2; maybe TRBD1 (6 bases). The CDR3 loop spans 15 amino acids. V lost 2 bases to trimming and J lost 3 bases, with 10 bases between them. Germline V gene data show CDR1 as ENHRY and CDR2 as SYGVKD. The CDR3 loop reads CAISERTADTGELFF. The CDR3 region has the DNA TGTGCCATCAGTGAGAGGACAGCGGACACCGGGGAGCTGTTTTTT.

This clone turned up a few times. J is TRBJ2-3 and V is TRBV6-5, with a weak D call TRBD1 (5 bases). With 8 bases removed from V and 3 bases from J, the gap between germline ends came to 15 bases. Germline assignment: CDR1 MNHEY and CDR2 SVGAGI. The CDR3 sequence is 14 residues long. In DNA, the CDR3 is TGTGCCAGCCAAAGACAGTCGGTGACAGATACGCAGTATTTT. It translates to CASQRQSVTDTQYF.

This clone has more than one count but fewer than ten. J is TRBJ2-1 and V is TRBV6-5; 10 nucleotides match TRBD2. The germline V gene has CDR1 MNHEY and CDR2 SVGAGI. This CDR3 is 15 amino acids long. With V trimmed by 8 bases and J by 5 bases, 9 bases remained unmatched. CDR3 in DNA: TGTGCCAGCGGGGCTGGTACTAGCGGGGACAATGAGCAGTTCTTC. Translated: CASGAGTSGDNEQFF.

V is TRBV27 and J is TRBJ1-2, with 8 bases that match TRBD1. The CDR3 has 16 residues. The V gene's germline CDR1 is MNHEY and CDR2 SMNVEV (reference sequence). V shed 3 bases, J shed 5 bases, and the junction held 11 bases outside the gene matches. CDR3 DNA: TGTGCCAGCAGTTTCCAGGCTGCGCAGGGGGCATATGGCTACACCTTC. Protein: CASSFQAAQGAYGYTF.

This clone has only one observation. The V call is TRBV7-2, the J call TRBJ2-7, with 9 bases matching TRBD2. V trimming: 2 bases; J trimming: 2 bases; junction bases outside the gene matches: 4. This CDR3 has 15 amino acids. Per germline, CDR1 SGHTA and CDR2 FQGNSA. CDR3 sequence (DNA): TGTGCCAGCAGCTTATCTAGCGGGGTGACCTACGAGCAGTACTTC. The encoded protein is CASSLSSGVTYEQYF.

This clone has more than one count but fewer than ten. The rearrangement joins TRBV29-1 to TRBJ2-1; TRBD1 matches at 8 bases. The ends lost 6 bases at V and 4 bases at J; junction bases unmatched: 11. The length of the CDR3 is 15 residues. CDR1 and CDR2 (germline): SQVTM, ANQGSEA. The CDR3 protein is CSVKEGTGPYNEQFF. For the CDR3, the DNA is TGCAGCGTAAAGGAGGGGACAGGACCTTACAATGAGCAGTTCTTC.

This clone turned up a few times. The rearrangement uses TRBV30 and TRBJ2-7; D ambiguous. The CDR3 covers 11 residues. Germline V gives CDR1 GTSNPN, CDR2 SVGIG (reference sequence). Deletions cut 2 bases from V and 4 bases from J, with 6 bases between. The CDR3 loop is CAWSSNYEQYF. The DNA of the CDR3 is TGTGCCTGGAGTTCCAATTACGAGCAGTACTTC.

The CDR3, as DNA: TGTGCCAGCAGTCCCCTTTTGTTCTCTGGGGCCAACGTCCTGACTTTC. It specifies CASSPLLFSGANVLTF. The chain employs TRBV28 and TRBJ2-6; no reliable D call. V lost 5 bases and J 0 bases, leaving 11 bases between the germline ends. This CDR3 has 16 residues. The germline V gene encodes CDR1 MDHEN and CDR2 SYDVKM. The whole variable domain, filled in from reference TRBV28 and TRBJ2-6, reads DVKVTQSSRYLVKRTGEKVFLECVQDMDHENMFWYRQDPGLGLRLIYFSYDVKMKEKGDIPEGYSVSREKKERFSLILESASTNQTSMYLCASSPLLFSGANVLTFGAGSRLTVL.

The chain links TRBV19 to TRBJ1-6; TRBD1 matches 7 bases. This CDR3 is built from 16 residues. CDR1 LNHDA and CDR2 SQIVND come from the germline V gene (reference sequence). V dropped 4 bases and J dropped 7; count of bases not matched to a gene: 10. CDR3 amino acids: CASSRFGQAGNSPLHF. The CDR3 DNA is TGTGCCAGTAGTAGATTCGGACAGGCGGGGAATTCACCCCTCCACTTT.

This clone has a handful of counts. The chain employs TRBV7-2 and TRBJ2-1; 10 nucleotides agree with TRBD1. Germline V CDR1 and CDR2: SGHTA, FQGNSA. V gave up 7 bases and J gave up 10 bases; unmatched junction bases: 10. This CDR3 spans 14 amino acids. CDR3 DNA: TGTGCCAGCACGCCCGGGACAGGGGTTGGGGAGCAGTTCTTC. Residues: CASTPGTGVGEQFF.

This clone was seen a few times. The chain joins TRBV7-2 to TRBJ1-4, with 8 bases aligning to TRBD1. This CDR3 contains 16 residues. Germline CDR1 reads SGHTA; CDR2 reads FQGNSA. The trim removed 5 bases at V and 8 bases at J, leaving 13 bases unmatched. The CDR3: CASSQSVDRVGEKLFF. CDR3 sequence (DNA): TGTGCCAGCAGCCAATCCGTGGACAGGGTGGGCGAAAAACTGTTTTTT.

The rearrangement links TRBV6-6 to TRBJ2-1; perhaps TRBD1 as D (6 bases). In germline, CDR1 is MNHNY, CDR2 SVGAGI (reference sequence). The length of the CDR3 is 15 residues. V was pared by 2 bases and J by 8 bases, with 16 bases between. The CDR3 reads CASSYTLRGLDEQFF. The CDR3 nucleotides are TGTGCCAGCAGTTACACCCTCAGGGGCCTCGATGAGCAGTTCTTC.

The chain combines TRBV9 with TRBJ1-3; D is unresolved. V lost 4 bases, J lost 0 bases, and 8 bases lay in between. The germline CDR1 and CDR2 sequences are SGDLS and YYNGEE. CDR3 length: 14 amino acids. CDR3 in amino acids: CASSPFFSGNTIYF. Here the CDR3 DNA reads TGTGCCAGCAGCCCCTTTTTCTCTGGAAACACCATATATTTT. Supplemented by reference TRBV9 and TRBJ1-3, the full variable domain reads DSGVTQTPKHLITATGQRVTLRCSPRSGDLSVYWYQQSLDQGLQFLIQYYNGEERAKGNILERFSAQQFPDLHSELNLSSLELGDSALYFCASSPFFSGNTIYFGEGSWLTVV.

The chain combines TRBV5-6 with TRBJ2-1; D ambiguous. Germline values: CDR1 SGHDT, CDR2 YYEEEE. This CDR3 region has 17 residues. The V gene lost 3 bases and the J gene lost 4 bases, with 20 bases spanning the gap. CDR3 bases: TGTGCCAGCAGCTCCAGCGTTTCCCCAATCCCTTACAATGAGCAGTTCTTC. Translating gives CASSSSVSPIPYNEQFF.

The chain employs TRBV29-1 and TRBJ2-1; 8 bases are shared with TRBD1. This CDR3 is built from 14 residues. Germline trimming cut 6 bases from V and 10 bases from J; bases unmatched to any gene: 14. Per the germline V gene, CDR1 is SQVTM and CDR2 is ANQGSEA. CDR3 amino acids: CSVTNDRGNKEQFF. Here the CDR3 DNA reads TGCAGCGTCACTAATGACAGGGGTAATAAAGAGCAGTTCTTC.

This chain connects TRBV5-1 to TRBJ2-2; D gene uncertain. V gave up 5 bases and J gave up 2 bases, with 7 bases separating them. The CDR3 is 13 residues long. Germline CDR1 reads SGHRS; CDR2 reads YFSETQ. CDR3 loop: CASRADNTGELFF. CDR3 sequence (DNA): TGCGCCAGCAGGGCAGATAACACCGGGGAGCTGTTTTTT.

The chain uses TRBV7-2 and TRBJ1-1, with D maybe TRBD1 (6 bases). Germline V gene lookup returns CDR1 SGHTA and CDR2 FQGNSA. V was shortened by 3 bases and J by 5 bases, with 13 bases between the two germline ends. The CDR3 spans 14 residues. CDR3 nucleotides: TGTGCCAGCAGCTTGAGAGGGGGGGAAACTGAAGCTTTCTTT. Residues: CASSLRGGETEAFF.

The CDR3 DNA is TGTGCCAGCAGCTTAGAGGGCGGAGGGAACACAGATACGCAGTATTTT. Its protein is CASSLEGGGNTDTQYF. The chain combines TRBV7-2 with TRBJ2-3, with D perhaps TRBD2 (6 bases). V dropped 1 base and J dropped 2 bases, with 13 bases sitting between them. There are 16 residues in the CDR3. In germline, CDR1 is SGHTA, CDR2 FQGNSA. Based on the CDR3 plus reference TRBV7-2 and TRBJ2-3, the full variable domain is GAGVSQSPSNKVTEKGKDVELRCDPISGHTALYWYRQSLGQGLEFLIYFQGNSAPDKSGLPSDRFSAERTGGSVSTLTIQRTQQEDSAVYLCASSLEGGGNTDTQYFGPGTRLTVL.

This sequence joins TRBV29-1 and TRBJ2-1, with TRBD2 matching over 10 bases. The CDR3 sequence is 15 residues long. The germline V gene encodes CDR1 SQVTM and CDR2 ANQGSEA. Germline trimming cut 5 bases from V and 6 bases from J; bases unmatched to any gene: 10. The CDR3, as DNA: TGCAGCGTTTCCTCTTCAGGACTAGCGGTCAATGAGCAGTTCTTC. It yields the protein CSVSSSGLAVNEQFF.

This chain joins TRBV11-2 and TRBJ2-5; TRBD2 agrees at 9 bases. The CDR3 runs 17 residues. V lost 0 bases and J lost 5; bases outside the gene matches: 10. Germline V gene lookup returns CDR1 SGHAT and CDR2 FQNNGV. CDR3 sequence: CASSLDQNRAGGETQYF. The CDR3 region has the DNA TGTGCCAGCAGCTTAGATCAGAACAGGGCGGGGGGGGAGACCCAGTACTTC.

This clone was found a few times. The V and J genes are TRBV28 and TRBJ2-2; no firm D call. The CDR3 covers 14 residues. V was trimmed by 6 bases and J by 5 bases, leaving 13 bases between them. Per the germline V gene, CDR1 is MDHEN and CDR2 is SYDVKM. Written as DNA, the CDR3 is TGTGCCAGCAGCCTTTTCGGAGTTACCGGGGAGCTGTTTTTT. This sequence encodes CASSLFGVTGELFF.

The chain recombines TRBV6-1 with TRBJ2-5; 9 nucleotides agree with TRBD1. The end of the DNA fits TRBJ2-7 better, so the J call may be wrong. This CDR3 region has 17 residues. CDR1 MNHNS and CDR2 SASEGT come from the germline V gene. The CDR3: CASSERSGTGWAYEQYF. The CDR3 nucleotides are TGTGCCAGCAGTGAACGTTCCGGGACAGGGTGGGCCTACGAGCAGTACTTC.

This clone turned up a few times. This CDR3 is CASSLIQATGELFF. CDR3 nucleotides: TGTGCCAGCAGCTTAATACAGGCCACCGGGGAGCTGTTTTTT. The V call is TRBV7-9, the J call TRBJ2-2; weak D call: TRBD1 (5 bases). The V end lost 2 bases, the J end lost 4 bases, and 8 bases lay between the germline ends. This CDR3 has 14 amino acids. The V gene's germline CDR1 is SEHNR and CDR2 FQNEAQ (reference sequence).

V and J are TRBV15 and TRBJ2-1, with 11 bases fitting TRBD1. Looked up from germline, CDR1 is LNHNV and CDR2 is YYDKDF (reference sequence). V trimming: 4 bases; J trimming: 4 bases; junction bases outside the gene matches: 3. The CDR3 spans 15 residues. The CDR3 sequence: CATSTGQGAYNEQFF. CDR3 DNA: TGTGCCACCAGCACCGGACAGGGGGCGTACAATGAGCAGTTCTTC.

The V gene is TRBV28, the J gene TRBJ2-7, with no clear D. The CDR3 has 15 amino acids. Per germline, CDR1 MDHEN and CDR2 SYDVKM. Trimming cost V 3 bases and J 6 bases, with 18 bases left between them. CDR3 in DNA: TGTGCCAGCAGTTTTTTTCGGTCGCCTATTCGCGAGCAGTACTTC. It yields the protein CASSFFRSPIREQYF.

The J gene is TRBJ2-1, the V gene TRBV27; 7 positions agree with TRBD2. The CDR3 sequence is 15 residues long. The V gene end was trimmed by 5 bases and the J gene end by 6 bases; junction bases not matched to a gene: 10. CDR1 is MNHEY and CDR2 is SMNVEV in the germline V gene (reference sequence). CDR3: CASSIGGRVRNEQFF. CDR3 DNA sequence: TGTGCCAGCAGTATTGGCGGGAGAGTGCGCAATGAGCAGTTCTTC.

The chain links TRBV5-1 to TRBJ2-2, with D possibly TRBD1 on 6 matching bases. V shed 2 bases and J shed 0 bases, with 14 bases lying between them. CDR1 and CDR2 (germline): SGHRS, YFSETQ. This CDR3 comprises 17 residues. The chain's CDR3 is CASSFWTVGSNTGELFF. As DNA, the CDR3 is TGCGCCAGCAGCTTCTGGACAGTGGGATCGAACACCGGGGAGCTGTTTTTT.